Listed below are T cell receptor beta chains from one sample, sequenced in a study of cytomegalovirus exposure and HLA in healthy donors. Only in-frame clones appear in the TCRdb table, and some are missing; sequencing was by immunoSEQ multiplex PCR. The sample consists of 95,000 to 150,000 clones, more than 60% of them appearing once. Sample: PBMCs. The receptors originated from a man aged 18 to 35 in good health and CMV-seronegative. CDR3s include the opening cysteine and the closing phenylalanine or tryptophan.

TRBJ2-1 13 TRBV7-2 CASSTRLNNEQFF
TRBJ2-7 12 TRBV2 CASRDSYYEQYF
TRBJ1-5 14 TRBV2 CASSNQGANQPQHF
TRBJ2-3 15 TRBV14 CASSRQLRDSDTQYF
TRBJ2-7 14 TRBV7-9 CASSRGERVNEQYF
TRBJ1-4 13 TRBV30 CAFSDRGGQKLFF
TRBJ2-3 16 TRBV9 CASSVATAGTPDTQYF
TRBJ1-1 14 TRBV6-6 CASSPTGSATEAFF
TRBJ2-4 10 TRBV20-1 CSAYRDSQYF
TRBJ2-3 12 TRBV6-1 CASSGTSDTQYF
TRBJ2-7 13 TRBV7-9 CASSPDRGSEQYF
TRBJ2-4 15 TRBV19 CASRGTGEAKNIQYF
TRBJ1-3 15 TRBV6-6 CASSYSSGRGNAIYF
TRBJ1-1 15 TRBV4-3 CASSQDQGASTEAFF
TRBJ2-1 18 TRBV5-1 CASSLITAGAYSYNEQFF
TRBJ2-5 14 TRBV6-5 CASSPLGGQETQYF
TRBJ1-4 13 TRBV19 CASLPRRSEKLFF
TRBJ2-7 14 TRBV7-8 CASSLDLAVYEQYF
TRBJ1-2 14 TRBV28 CASNSGTGGYGYTF
TRBJ1-3 15 TRBV19 CASSIYQGSGNTIYF
TRBJ1-4 15 TRBV25-1 CASSEGQGLGEKLFF
TRBJ1-2 11 TRBV6-1 CASNRVEGYTF
TRBJ1-5 15 TRBV28 CASSPQEGATQPQHF
TRBJ2-5 13 TRBV5-4 CASSLQGGETQYF
TRBJ2-4 19 TRBV14 CASSQGWGEGLRAKNIQYF
TRBJ1-6 19 TRBV4-1 CASSQVRGQGYDGDSPLHF
TRBJ1-5 17 TRBV7-2 CASSFGRVGPDNQPQHF
TRBJ2-3 14 TRBV6-5 CASSLSRQTDTQYF
TRBJ2-5 14 TRBV11-3 CASSSGQGIETQYF
TRBJ1-1 12 TRBV28 CASSLPIREAFF
TRBJ2-7 12 TRBV10-3 CAISGDRGQSSF
TRBJ1-2 13 TRBV7-6 CASSLGDTYGYTF
TRBJ1-1 12 TRBV18 CASSPLNTEAFF
TRBJ1-5 15 TRBV5-1 CASSFYPGGEQPQHF
TRBJ2-5 14 TRBV4-3 CASSRSGGWETQYF
TRBJ2-2 15 TRBV28 CASRPPQGAGGELFF
TRBJ2-1 15 TRBV27 CASSFRGRGDNEQFF
TRBJ2-1 14 TRBV6-6 CASNSGTRPDEQFF
TRBJ2-7 16 TRBV11-2 CASSLFSGDNAYEQYF
TRBJ2-1 16 TRBV30 CAWSTPYRPLGNEQFF
TRBJ1-5 15 TRBV7-9 CASSAVRGPEGPQHF
TRBJ2-7 17 TRBV2 CASIKGGRRGSSYEQYF
TRBJ1-1 14 TRBV27 CASSSAVWNTEAFF
TRBJ2-1 16 TRBV7-9 CASSPHRGRSANEQFF
TRBJ2-7 15 TRBV9 CASSVETGFAYEQYF
TRBJ2-3 14 TRBV6-1 CASSETPGGRGMYF
TRBJ1-1 13 TRBV27 CATGDWGGTEAFF
TRBJ1-1 13 TRBV19 CASSIGRNTEAFF
TRBJ2-7 13 TRBV7-8 CASSLEQVYEQYF
TRBJ2-7 14 TRBV4-1 CASSQEADDYEQYF
TRBJ2-6 17 TRBV5-6 CASSFGYRGAGANVLTF
TRBJ1-1 15 TRBV6-5 CASSYLTGWNTEAFF